This T cell receptor beta chain derives from a study of tumor and adjacent non-tumor tissue in lung cancer. To note about this clonotype: At one end the junction does not follow the germline gene, possibly because of a read error.

TCRbeta libraries were built with three rounds of nested PCR, modified from ARM-PCR. TCRdb reanalysed the multiplex PCR reads using MiXCR and keeps one entry per CDR3 protein. The sample lists approximately 53,000 distinct CDR3 sequences, 74% occurring once. This sample's RNA came from whole unsorted tissue. More than 3 cm separated this lung sample from the edge of the tumor. The CDR3 sequence is 14 residues long. Germline CDR1 and CDR2: DFQATT and SNEGSKA (reference sequence). V and J are TRBV20-1 and TRBJ2-5; D gene unclear. The receptor comes from a woman aged 60-75 years with non-small cell lung cancer. Sequencing was performed on distant non-tumor lung tissue. The CDR3 loop reads CSARDLGTLETQSF. CDR3 coding DNA: TGCAGTGCTAGAGATTTAGGCACCTTAGAGACCCAGAGCTTC.